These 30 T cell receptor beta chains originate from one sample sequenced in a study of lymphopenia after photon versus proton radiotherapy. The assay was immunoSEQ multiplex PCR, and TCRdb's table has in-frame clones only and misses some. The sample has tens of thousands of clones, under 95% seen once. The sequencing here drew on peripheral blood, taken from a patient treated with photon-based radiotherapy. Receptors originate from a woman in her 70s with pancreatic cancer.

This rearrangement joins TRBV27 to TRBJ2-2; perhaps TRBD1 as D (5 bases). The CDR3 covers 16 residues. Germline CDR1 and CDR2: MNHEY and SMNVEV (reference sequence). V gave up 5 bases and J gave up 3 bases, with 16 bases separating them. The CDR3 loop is CASSPRRQRDTGELFF. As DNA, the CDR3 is TGTGCCAGCAGTCCCAGGAGACAGCGAGACACCGGGGAGCTGTTTTTT.

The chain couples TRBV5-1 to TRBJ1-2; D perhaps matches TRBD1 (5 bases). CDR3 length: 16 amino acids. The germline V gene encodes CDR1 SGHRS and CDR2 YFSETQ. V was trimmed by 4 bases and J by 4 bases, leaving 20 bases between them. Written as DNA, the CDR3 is TGCGCCAGCAGCAAGGGGCAGACCAGCTTCACCTATGGCTACACCTTC. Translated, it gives CASSKGQTSFTYGYTF.

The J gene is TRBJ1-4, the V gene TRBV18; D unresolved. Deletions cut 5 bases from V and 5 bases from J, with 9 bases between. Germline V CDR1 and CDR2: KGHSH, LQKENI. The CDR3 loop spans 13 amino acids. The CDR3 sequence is CASSVRENEKLFF. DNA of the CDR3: TGTGCCAGCTCAGTCCGGGAGAATGAAAAACTGTTTTTT.

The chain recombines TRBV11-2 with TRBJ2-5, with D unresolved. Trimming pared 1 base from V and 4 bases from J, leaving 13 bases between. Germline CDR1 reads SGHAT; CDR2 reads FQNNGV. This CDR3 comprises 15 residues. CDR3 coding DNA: TGTGCCAGCAGCTTAGCAGGACCAAAGGGAGAGACCCAGTACTTC. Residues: CASSLAGPKGETQYF.

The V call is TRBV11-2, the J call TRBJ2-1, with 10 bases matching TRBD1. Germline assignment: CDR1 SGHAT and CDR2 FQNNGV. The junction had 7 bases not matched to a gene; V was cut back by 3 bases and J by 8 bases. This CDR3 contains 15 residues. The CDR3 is CASSLGQGKWYEQFF. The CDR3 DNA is TGTGCCAGCAGCTTGGGACAGGGGAAGTGGTATGAGCAGTTCTTC.

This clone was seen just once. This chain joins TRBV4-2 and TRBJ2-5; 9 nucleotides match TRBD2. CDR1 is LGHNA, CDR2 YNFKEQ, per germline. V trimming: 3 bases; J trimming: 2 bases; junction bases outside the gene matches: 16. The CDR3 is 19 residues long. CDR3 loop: CASSHIKGISGSVQETQYF. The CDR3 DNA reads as TGTGCCAGCAGCCATATAAAGGGTATTAGCGGGAGTGTTCAAGAGACCCAGTACTTC.

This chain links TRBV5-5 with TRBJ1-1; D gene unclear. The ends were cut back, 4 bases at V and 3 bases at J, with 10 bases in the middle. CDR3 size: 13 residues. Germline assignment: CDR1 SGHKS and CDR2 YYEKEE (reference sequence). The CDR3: CASSRNQDTEAFF. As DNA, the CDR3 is TGTGCCAGCAGCCGAAATCAGGACACTGAAGCTTTCTTT.

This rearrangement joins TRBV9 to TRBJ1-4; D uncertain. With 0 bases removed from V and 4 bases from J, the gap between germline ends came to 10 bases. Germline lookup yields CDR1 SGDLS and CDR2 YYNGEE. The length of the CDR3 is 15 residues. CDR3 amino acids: CASSVGGLVNEKLFF. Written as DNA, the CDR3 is TGTGCCAGCAGCGTAGGAGGGCTGGTTAATGAAAAACTGTTTTTT.

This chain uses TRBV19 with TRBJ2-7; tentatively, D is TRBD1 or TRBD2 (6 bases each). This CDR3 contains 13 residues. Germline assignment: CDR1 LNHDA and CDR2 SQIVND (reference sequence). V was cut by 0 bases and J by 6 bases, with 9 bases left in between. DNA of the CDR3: TGTGCCAGTAGTATAGATCGGGGGCGCGAGCAGTACTTC. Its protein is CASSIDRGREQYF.

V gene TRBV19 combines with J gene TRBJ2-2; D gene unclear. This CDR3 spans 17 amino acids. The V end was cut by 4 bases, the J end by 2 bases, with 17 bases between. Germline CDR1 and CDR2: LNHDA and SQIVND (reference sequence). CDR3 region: CASSTQAAPPNTGELFF. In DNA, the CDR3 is TGTGCCAGTAGTACCCAGGCCGCACCCCCAAACACCGGGGAGCTGTTTTTT.

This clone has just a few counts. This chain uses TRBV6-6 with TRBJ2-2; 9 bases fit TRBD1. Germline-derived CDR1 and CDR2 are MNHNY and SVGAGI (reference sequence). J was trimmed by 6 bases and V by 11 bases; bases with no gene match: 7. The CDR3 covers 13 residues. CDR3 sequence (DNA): TGTGCCGGACGGACAGGGGATGCCGGGGAGCTGTTTTTT. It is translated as CAGRTGDAGELFF.

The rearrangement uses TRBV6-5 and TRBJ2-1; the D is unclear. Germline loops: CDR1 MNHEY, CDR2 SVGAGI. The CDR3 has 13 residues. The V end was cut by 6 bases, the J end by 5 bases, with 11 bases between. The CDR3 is CASRKLADNEQFF. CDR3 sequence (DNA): TGTGCCAGCAGAAAATTAGCCGACAATGAGCAGTTCTTC.

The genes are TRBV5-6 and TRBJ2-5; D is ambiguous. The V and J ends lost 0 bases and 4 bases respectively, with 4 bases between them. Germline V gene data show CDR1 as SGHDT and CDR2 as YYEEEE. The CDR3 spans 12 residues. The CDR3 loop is CASSLVRETQYF. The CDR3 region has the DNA TGTGCCAGCAGCTTGGTTAGAGAGACCCAGTACTTC.

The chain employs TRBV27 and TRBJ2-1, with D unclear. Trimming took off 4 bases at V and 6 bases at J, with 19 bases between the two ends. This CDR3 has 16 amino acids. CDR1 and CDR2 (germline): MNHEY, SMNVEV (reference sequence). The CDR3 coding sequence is TGTGCCAGCAGTTCCGTAAGTGTTGCGAATCGCAATGAGCAGTTCTTC. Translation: CASSSVSVANRNEQFF.

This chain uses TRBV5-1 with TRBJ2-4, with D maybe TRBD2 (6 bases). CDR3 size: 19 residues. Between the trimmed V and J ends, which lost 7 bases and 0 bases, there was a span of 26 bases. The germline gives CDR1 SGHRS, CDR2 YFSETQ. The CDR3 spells CASLLHRDARGLAKNIQYF. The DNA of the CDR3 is TGCGCCAGCCTCCTCCATCGGGACGCTCGGGGGTTAGCCAAAAACATTCAGTACTTC.

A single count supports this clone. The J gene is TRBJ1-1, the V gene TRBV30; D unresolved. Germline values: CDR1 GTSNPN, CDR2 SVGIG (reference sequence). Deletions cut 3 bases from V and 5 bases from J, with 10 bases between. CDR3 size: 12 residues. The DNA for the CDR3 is TGTGCCTGGAGCGGGGATGGTACTGAAGCTTTCTTT. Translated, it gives CAWSGDGTEAFF. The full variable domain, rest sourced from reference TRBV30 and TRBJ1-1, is SQTIHQWPATLVQPVGSPLSLECTVEGTSNPNLYWYRQAAGRGLQLLFYSVGIGQISSEVPQNLSASRPQDRQFILSSKKLLLSDSGFYLCAWSGDGTEAFFGQGTRLTVV.

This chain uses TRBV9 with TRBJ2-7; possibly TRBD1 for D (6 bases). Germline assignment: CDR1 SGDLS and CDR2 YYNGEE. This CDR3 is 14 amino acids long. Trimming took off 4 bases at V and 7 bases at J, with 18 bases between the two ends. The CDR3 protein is CASSQGRGPLEQYF. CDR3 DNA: TGTGCCAGCAGCCAAGGCAGGGGCCCCCTAGAGCAGTACTTC. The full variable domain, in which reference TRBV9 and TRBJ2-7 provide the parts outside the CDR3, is DSGVTQTPKHLITATGQRVTLRCSPRSGDLSVYWYQQSLDQGLQFLIQYYNGEERAKGNILERFSAQQFPDLHSELNLSSLELGDSALYFCASSQGRGPLEQYFGPGTRLTVT.

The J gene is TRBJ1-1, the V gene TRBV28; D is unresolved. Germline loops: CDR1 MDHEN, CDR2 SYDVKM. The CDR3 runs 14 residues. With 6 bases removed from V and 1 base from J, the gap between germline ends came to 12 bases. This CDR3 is CASRQLDRNTEAFF. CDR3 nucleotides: TGTGCCAGCAGGCAACTAGATCGGAACACTGAAGCTTTCTTT.

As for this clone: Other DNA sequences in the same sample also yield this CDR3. CDR3 sequence reads: CASSLGGSYEQYF. In nucleotides, the CDR3 is TGTGCCAGCAGTTTAGGGGGGTCCTACGAGCAGTACTTC. The V and J genes are TRBV27 and TRBJ2-7, with D maybe TRBD2 (6 bases). Germline V gene sequence: CDR1 MNHEY, CDR2 SMNVEV (reference sequence). The CDR3 contains 13 residues. V dropped 2 bases and J dropped 1 base, with 6 bases sitting between them.

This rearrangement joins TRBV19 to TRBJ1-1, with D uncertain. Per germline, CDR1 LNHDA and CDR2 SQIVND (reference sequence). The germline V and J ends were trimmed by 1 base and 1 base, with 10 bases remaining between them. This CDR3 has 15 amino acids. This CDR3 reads CASSIVARKNTEAFF. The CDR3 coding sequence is TGTGCCAGTAGTATAGTGGCCAGGAAGAACACTGAAGCTTTCTTT.

The CDR3 loop reads CASSLGRLDTQYF. The CDR3 DNA is TGTGCCAGTTCATTGGGGCGTCTAGATACGCAGTATTTT. This chain connects TRBV19 to TRBJ2-3, with D possibly being TRBD1 (5 bases). Germline assignment: CDR1 LNHDA and CDR2 SQIVND (reference sequence). This CDR3 has 13 residues. The germline V and J ends were trimmed by 8 bases and 5 bases, with 14 bases remaining between them.

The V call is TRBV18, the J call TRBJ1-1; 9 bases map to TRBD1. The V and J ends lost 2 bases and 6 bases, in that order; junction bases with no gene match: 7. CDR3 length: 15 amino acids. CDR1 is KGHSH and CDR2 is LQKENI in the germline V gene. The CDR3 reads CASSPMGQGLAEAFF. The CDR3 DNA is TGTGCCAGCTCACCAATGGGACAGGGTTTGGCTGAAGCTTTCTTT. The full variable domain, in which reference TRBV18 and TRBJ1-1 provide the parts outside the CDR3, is NAGVMQNPRHLVRRRGQEARLRCSPMKGHSHVYWYRQLPEEGLKFMVYLQKENIIDESGMPKERFSAEFPKEGPSILRIQQVVRGDSAAYFCASSPMGQGLAEAFFGQGTRLTVV.

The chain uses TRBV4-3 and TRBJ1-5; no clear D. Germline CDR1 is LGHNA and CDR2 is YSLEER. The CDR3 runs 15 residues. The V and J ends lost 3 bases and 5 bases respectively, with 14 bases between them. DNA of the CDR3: TGCGCCAGCAGCCACCGGCGCGGAGGCCATCAGCCCCAGCATTTT. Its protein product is CASSHRRGGHQPQHF.

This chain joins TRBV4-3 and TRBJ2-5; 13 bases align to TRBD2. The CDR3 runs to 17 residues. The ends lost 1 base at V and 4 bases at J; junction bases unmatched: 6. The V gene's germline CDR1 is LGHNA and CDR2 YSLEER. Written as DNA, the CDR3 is TGCGCCAGCAGCCAAGGGACTAGCGGGAGCGGGGTAGAGACCCAGTACTTC. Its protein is CASSQGTSGSGVETQYF.

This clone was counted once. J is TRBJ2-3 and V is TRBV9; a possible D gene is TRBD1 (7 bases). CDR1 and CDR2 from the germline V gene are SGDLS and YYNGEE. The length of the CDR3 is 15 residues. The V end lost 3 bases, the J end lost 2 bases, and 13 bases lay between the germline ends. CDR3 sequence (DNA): TGTGCCAGCAGCGCACAGGGGAGGACCACAGATACGCAGTATTTT. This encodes CASSAQGRTTDTQYF.

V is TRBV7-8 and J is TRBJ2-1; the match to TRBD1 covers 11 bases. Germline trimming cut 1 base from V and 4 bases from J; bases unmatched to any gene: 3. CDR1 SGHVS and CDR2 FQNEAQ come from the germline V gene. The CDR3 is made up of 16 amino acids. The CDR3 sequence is CASSLGDRGIYNEQFF. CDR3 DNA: TGTGCCAGCAGCTTAGGGGACAGGGGGATTTACAATGAGCAGTTCTTC.

CDR3 nucleotides: TGTGCCAGCAGCAAAAGGGACAGGGGGCGGGGCTATGGCTACACCTTC. Protein: CASSKRDRGRGYGYTF. The V call is TRBV21-1, the J call TRBJ1-2; TRBD1, the table's D call, lacks a check against the DNA. TRBV21-1 is a known pseudogene. The CDR3 length is 16 residues.

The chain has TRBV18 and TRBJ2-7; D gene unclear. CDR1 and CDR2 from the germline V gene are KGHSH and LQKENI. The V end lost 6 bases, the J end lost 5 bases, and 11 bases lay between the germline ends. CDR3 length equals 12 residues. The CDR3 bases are TGTGCCAGCTCGCAAGATCAGGACGAGCAGTACTTC. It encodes CASSQDQDEQYF.

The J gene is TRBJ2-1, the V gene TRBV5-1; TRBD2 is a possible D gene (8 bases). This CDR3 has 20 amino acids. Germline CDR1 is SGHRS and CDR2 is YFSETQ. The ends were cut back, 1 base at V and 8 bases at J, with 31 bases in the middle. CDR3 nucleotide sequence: TGCGCCAGCAGCTTGACGGTCAGACTCCTTAGCGGGACAGATAACCATGAGCAGTTCTTC. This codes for CASSLTVRLLSGTDNHEQFF.

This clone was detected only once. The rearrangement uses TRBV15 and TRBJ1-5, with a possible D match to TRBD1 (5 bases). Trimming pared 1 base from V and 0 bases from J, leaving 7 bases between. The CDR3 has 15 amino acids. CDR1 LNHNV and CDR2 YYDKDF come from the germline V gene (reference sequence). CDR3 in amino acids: CATSRAGPSNQPQHF. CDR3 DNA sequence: TGTGCCACCAGCAGAGCAGGGCCTAGCAATCAGCCCCAGCATTTT.